A single sample gave rise to the 25 T cell receptor beta chains below, sequenced in a study of blood T cell repertoires in COVID-19. Clones were read by immunoSEQ multiplex PCR, and TCRdb kept only the in-frame ones, dropping some. The table shows roughly 310,000 clones, with around 87% occurring only once. The sample taken for sequencing was peripheral blood. Source of these receptors: a woman between 45 and 65 years old with active or convalescent COVID-19.

The chain uses TRBV29-1 and TRBJ1-2; D perhaps matches TRBD1 (5 bases). The length of the CDR3 is 11 residues. Germline V CDR1 and CDR2: SQVTM, ANQGSEA. V dropped 7 bases and J dropped 4 bases, with 10 bases sitting between them. CDR3 amino acids: CSGAGGYGYTF. The CDR3, as DNA: TGCAGCGGGGCGGGGGGCTATGGCTACACCTTC.

The J gene is TRBJ1-5, the V gene TRBV14, with D possibly matching TRBD1 (6 bases). V shed 3 bases and J shed 7 bases, with 16 bases lying between them. The CDR3 spans 15 residues. CDR1 is SGHDN, CDR2 FVKESK, per germline. The CDR3 DNA is TGTGCCAGCAGCCACGAGACAGGCCAGGAGCAGCCCCAGCATTTT. Protein: CASSHETGQEQPQHF.

This clone was seen more than once but under ten times. The junction departs from the called germline gene at one end, perhaps through a read error. V gene TRBV7-2 combines with J gene TRBJ2-1, with a weak D call TRBD2 (5 bases). The germline V gene encodes CDR1 SGHTA and CDR2 FQGNSA. This CDR3 has 16 amino acids. The CDR3 region is CASILDVLLAGNEQFF. In DNA form, the CDR3 reads TGTGCCAGCATCTTAGACGTCCTATTGGCGGGCAATGAGCAGTTCTTC.

V is TRBV30 and J is TRBJ2-4; D gene ambiguous. The CDR3 is 13 residues long. CDR1 GTSNPN and CDR2 SVGIG come from the germline V gene (reference sequence). V was shortened by 4 bases and J by 0 bases, with 7 bases between the two germline ends. The CDR3 region has the DNA TGTGCCTGGAACGAGTTAGCCAAAAACATTCAGTACTTC. Amino acids: CAWNELAKNIQYF.

The chain recombines TRBV9 with TRBJ2-1; a weak D match, TRBD2 (5 bases). V was shortened by 0 bases and J by 5 bases, with 9 bases between the two germline ends. This CDR3 has 14 amino acids. Germline V gene lookup returns CDR1 SGDLS and CDR2 YYNGEE. The CDR3 is CASSVAPGDNEQFF. The CDR3, as DNA: TGTGCCAGCAGCGTAGCTCCCGGGGACAATGAGCAGTTCTTC. The full variable domain, with the rest looked up from reference TRBV9 and TRBJ2-1, is DSGVTQTPKHLITATGQRVTLRCSPRSGDLSVYWYQQSLDQGLQFLIQYYNGEERAKGNILERFSAQQFPDLHSELNLSSLELGDSALYFCASSVAPGDNEQFFGPGTRLTVL.

This chain uses TRBV11-3 with TRBJ2-2; D possibly corresponds to TRBD2 (6 bases). V was clipped by 1 base and J by 4 bases, with 16 bases between them. CDR1 SGHNT and CDR2 YENEEA come from the germline V gene. This CDR3 spans 17 amino acids. Here the CDR3 reads CASSLANSGLGTGELFF. DNA for the CDR3: TGTGCCAGCAGCTTAGCCAACAGCGGGCTTGGCACCGGGGAGCTGTTTTTT.

This clone showed up just once. This sequence joins TRBV11-2 and TRBJ1-2; TRBD1 might be the D (5 bases). The V and J ends lost 2 bases and 5 bases respectively, with 15 bases between them. Per germline, CDR1 SGHAT and CDR2 FQNNGV. This CDR3 contains 15 residues. The CDR3 spells CASSLNPGGEYGYTF. CDR3 DNA: TGTGCCAGCAGCTTAAACCCGGGGGGGGAGTATGGCTACACCTTC. Full variable domain (outside the CDR3, taken from reference TRBV11-2 and TRBJ1-2): EAGVAQSPRYKIIEKRQSVAFWCNPISGHATLYWYQQILGQGPKLLIQFQNNGVVDDSQLPKDRFSAERLKGVDSTLKIQPAKLEDSAVYLCASSLNPGGEYGYTFGSGTRLTVV.

The V call is TRBV4-1, the J call TRBJ2-7; D might be TRBD2 (7 bases). V lost 0 bases and J 2 bases, leaving 14 bases between the germline ends. The CDR3 is 16 residues long. CDR1 and CDR2 from the germline V gene are MGHRA and YSYEKL. Here the CDR3 reads CASSQDKEGGAYEQYF. CDR3 coding DNA: TGCGCCAGCAGCCAAGATAAGGAGGGGGGGGCCTACGAGCAGTACTTC.

The CDR3 here is CASSKDRENTEAFF. Here the CDR3 DNA reads TGTGCCAGCAGCAAGGACAGGGAAAACACTGAAGCTTTCTTT. V usage is TRBV7-3 and J usage is TRBJ1-1; 8 nucleotides match TRBD1. Germline loops: CDR1 SGHTA, CDR2 FQGTGA. V trimming: 5 bases; J trimming: 2 bases; junction bases outside the gene matches: 4. CDR3 length equals 14 residues.

This clone was seen a single time. This chain uses TRBV5-1 with TRBJ1-1, with 7 bases that match TRBD1. CDR3 length equals 14 residues. Losses at the gene ends were 3 bases for V and 4 bases for J; bases not matched to a gene: 6. Germline loops: CDR1 SGHRS, CDR2 YFSETQ. The CDR3 protein is CASSSYRGSTEAFF. The CDR3 nucleotides read TGCGCCAGCAGCTCCTACAGGGGATCCACTGAAGCTTTCTTT. Full variable domain (rest looked up from reference TRBV5-1 and TRBJ1-1): KAGVTQTPRYLIKTRGQQVTLSCSPISGHRSVSWYQQTPGQGLQFLFEYFSETQRNKGNFPGRFSGRQFSNSRSEMNVSTLELGDSALYLCASSSYRGSTEAFFGQGTRLTVV.

This chain joins TRBV7-9 and TRBJ2-1; D is ambiguous. Trimming left V 3 bases short and J 5 bases short, with 8 bases between. The length of the CDR3 is 13 residues. CDR1 is SEHNR, CDR2 FQNEAQ, per germline (reference sequence). The CDR3 DNA reads TGTGCCAGCAGCTTTGACTGGGACAATGAGCAGTTCTTC. It encodes CASSFDWDNEQFF.

The V gene is TRBV19, the J gene TRBJ1-5; TRBD1 is a possible D gene (6 bases). Trimming removed 3 bases at V and 4 bases at J, with 13 bases between. Germline V lookup: CDR1 LNHDA, CDR2 SQIVND (reference sequence). This CDR3 contains 15 residues. Here the CDR3 DNA reads TGTGCCAGTAGTATGGCGGGGGGCCTTAATCAGCCCCAGCATTTT. As protein: CASSMAGGLNQPQHF.

The V gene is TRBV20-1, the J gene TRBJ2-7; D call uncertain. The V gene's germline CDR1 is DFQATT and CDR2 SNEGSKA (reference sequence). This CDR3 spans 11 amino acids. Trimming took off 5 bases at V and 6 bases at J, with 11 bases between the two ends. CDR3 protein: CSAGAIGEQYF. The CDR3, as DNA: TGCAGTGCTGGAGCTATCGGCGAGCAGTACTTC.

The genes are TRBV11-2 and TRBJ2-7; 10 positions agree with TRBD2. Germline V gene data show CDR1 as SGHAT and CDR2 as FQNNGV. The J segment lost 6 bases and the V segment lost 5 bases, leaving 7 bases of the junction unmatched. The CDR3 has 14 residues. CDR3 bases: TGTGCCAGCAGCCCTAGCGGGAGAACGGCCGAGCAGTACTTC. It encodes CASSPSGRTAEQYF.

The chain combines TRBV7-3 with TRBJ2-1; D is perhaps TRBD1 (5 bases). Germline V lookup: CDR1 SGHTA, CDR2 FQGTGA. V lost 1 base, J lost 9 bases, and 19 bases lay in between. The CDR3 contains 16 residues. For the CDR3, the DNA is TGTGCCAGCAGCTTAAGGGGCGGCAACCTGGTTCGTGAGCAGTTCTTC. It specifies CASSLRGGNLVREQFF. Drawing the rest from reference TRBV7-3 and TRBJ2-1, the complete variable domain is GAGVSQTPSNKVTEKGKYVELRCDPISGHTALYWYRQSLGQGPEFLIYFQGTGAADDSGLPNDRFFAVRPEGSVSTLKIQRTERGDSAVYLCASSLRGGNLVREQFFGPGTRLTVL.

The chain couples TRBV6-5 to TRBJ1-2, with D possibly matching TRBD1 (5 bases). The CDR3 spans 14 residues. V was trimmed by 0 bases and J by 4 bases, leaving 9 bases between them. Germline V gives CDR1 MNHEY, CDR2 SVGAGI. The CDR3 nucleotides are TGTGCCAGCAGTTACTCGGAGGGGTCCTATGGCTACACCTTC. It yields the protein CASSYSEGSYGYTF.

This clone has a single count. V gene TRBV28 combines with J gene TRBJ1-5; TRBD1 aligns across 7 bases. The CDR3 covers 14 residues. V shed 2 bases, J shed 7 bases, and the junction held 5 bases outside the gene matches. Looked up from germline, CDR1 is MDHEN and CDR2 is SYDVKM. CDR3 loop: CASSLNRGVQPQHF. CDR3 nucleotides: TGTGCCAGCAGTTTAAACAGGGGTGTGCAGCCCCAGCATTTT.

The chain combines TRBV4-2 with TRBJ2-2; D is unresolved. With 0 bases removed from V and 1 base from J, the gap between germline ends came to 12 bases. The CDR3 totals 17 residues. The germline V gene has CDR1 LGHNA and CDR2 YNFKEQ. CDR3 loop: CASSQDPGLRNTGELFF. The CDR3 nucleotides read TGTGCCAGCAGCCAAGATCCTGGCTTAAGGAACACCGGGGAGCTGTTTTTT.

The CDR3 loop is CASSQEGGGGLVSDTQYF. DNA for the CDR3: TGCGCCAGCAGCCAAGAAGGAGGCGGGGGGCTTGTCTCAGATACGCAGTATTTT. The V gene is TRBV4-3, the J gene TRBJ2-3, with TRBD2 matching over 8 bases. This CDR3 contains 18 residues. Germline assignment: CDR1 LGHNA and CDR2 YSLEER. V gave up 0 bases and J gave up 4 bases; unmatched junction bases: 12.

The chain is built from TRBV6-6 and TRBJ1-5, with D maybe TRBD1 (6 bases). V was cut by 7 bases and J by 3 bases, with 13 bases left in between. The CDR3 sequence is 14 residues long. Per germline, CDR1 MNHNY and CDR2 SVGAGI (reference sequence). CDR3 coding DNA: TGTGCCAGCACCCGAGGGGGGGCCAATCAGCCCCAGCATTTT. Protein sequence: CASTRGGANQPQHF.

The chain joins TRBV6-5 to TRBJ2-5, with a weak D call TRBD1 (6 bases). The V end lost 8 bases, the J end lost 4 bases, and 11 bases lay between the germline ends. There are 12 residues in the CDR3. Germline V lookup: CDR1 MNHEY, CDR2 SVGAGI. This CDR3 is CASGRGAETQYF. CDR3 coding DNA: TGTGCCAGCGGCAGGGGAGCAGAGACCCAGTACTTC.

V is TRBV19 and J is TRBJ2-2; 10 nucleotides match TRBD1. The V segment lost 1 base and the J segment 8 bases; nucleotides outside the gene matches: 19. This CDR3 contains 20 residues. Germline V gene sequence: CDR1 LNHDA, CDR2 SQIVND (reference sequence). CDR3 in amino acids: CASSIVVDPSKGQGSGELFF. In DNA, the CDR3 is TGTGCCAGTAGTATAGTTGTTGATCCGAGTAAGGGACAGGGGTCGGGGGAGCTGTTTTTT.

The chain recombines TRBV19 with TRBJ2-1; 11 positions agree with TRBD2. The CDR3 runs 16 residues. Germline V gene lookup returns CDR1 LNHDA and CDR2 SQIVND (reference sequence). V shed 1 base, J shed 3 bases, and the junction held 2 bases outside the gene matches. CDR3 protein: CASSIGLAGYYNEQFF. The CDR3 DNA follows: TGTGCCAGTAGTATAGGACTAGCGGGGTACTACAATGAGCAGTTCTTC.

The genes are TRBV11-2 and TRBJ2-7, with D tentatively TRBD1 (6 bases). The CDR3 contains 15 residues. V shed 0 bases and J shed 4 bases, with 13 bases lying between them. Per the germline V gene, CDR1 is SGHAT and CDR2 is FQNNGV. CDR3 sequence: CASSLEGGRGYEQYF. The CDR3 DNA reads as TGTGCCAGCAGCTTAGAAGGAGGCAGGGGATACGAGCAGTACTTC.

This clone was counted between two and nine times. This chain links TRBV4-1 with TRBJ2-7; 11 nucleotides agree with TRBD2. Trimming cost V 0 bases and J 0 bases; bases outside gene matches: 1. The CDR3 is made up of 16 amino acids. CDR1 and CDR2 from the germline V gene are MGHRA and YSYEKL. The CDR3 bases are TGCGCCAGCAGCCAAGATAGCGGGAGGGCCTCCTACGAGCAGTACTTC. It translates to CASSQDSGRASYEQYF.